This TCR beta chain was captured in a study of blood T cell repertoires in COVID-19. Study context: There were acute and convalescent COVID-19 samples, and they came from the United States, Italy and Spain. T cells, B-cell-depleted T cells, or PBMCs provided the cDNA or gDNA that served as material.

Trimming removed 6 bases from V and 11 bases from J; junction bases left unmatched: 14. Germline V gives CDR1 SNHLY, CDR2 FYNNEI. The length of the CDR3 is 14 residues. As processed by the authors: Estimation of nucleated cell counts relied on the amplification of reference gene primers. Sequencing used immunoSEQ multiplex PCR; TCRdb keeps in-frame clones, though not all of them. Clone size and V and J calls were adopted from that table, with D and trimming inferred from the DNA. The sample carries approximately 170,000 clones, roughly 91% recorded once. The gene calls are TRBV2 and TRBJ1-1, with 8 nucleotides matching TRBD1. The receptor comes from a man younger than 35 with COVID-19, enrolled during active disease. Sequencing was done on a sample of peripheral blood. In DNA form, the CDR3 reads TGTGCCAGCAGGGAGGGGACAGGAGGGTTTGGGGCTTTCTTT. It yields the protein CASREGTGGFGAFF. Using reference TRBV2 and TRBJ1-1 for the parts outside the CDR3, the full variable domain is EPEVTQTPSHQVTQMGQEVILRCVPISNHLYFYWYRQILGQKVEFLVSFYNNEISEKSEIFDDQFSVERPDGSNFTLKIRSTKLEDSAMYFCASREGTGGFGAFFGQGTRLTVV.